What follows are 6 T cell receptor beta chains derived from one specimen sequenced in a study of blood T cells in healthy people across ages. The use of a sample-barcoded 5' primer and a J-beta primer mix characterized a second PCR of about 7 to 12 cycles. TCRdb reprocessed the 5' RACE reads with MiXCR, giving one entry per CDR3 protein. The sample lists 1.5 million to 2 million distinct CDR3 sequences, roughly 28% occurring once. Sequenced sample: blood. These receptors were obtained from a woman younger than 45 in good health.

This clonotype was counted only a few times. CDR3 DNA sequence: TGTGCCAGCAGCCAGATCGCGGGATCAAGCACAGATACGCAGTATTTT. Amino acid sequence: CASSQIAGSSTDTQYF. The rearrangement joins TRBV14 to TRBJ2-3; D might be TRBD2 (6 bases). The V end lost 3 bases, the J end lost 0 bases, and 13 bases lay between the germline ends. Germline values: CDR1 SGHDN, CDR2 FVKESK. The CDR3 extends over 16 amino acids.

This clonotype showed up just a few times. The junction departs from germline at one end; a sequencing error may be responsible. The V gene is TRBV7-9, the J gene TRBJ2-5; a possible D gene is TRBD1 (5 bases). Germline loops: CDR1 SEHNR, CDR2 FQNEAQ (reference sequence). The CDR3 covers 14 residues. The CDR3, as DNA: TGTGCCGGCAGCTTACGGACAACACAAGAGACCCAGTACTTC. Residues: CAGSLRTTQETQYF.

CDR3 nucleotides: TGTGCCATGAGAGATGGAGGTACTGAAGCTTTCTTT. Translating gives CAMRDGGTEAFF. The rearrangement uses TRBV10-3 and TRBJ1-1; D gene uncertain. The CDR3 is 12 residues long. Trimming took off 9 bases at V and 5 bases at J, with 13 bases between the two ends. The germline CDR1 and CDR2 sequences are ENHRY and SYGVKD.

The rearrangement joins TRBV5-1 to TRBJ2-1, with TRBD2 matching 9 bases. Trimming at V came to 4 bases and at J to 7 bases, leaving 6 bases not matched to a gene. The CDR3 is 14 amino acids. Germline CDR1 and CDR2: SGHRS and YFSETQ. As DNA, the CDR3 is TGCGCCAGCAGCGATTCTAGCGGGATGAATGAGCAGTTCTTC. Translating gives CASSDSSGMNEQFF. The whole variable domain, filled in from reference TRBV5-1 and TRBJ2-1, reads KAGVTQTPRYLIKTRGQQVTLSCSPISGHRSVSWYQQTPGQGLQFLFEYFSETQRNKGNFPGRFSGRQFSNSRSEMNVSTLELGDSALYLCASSDSSGMNEQFFGPGTRLTVL.

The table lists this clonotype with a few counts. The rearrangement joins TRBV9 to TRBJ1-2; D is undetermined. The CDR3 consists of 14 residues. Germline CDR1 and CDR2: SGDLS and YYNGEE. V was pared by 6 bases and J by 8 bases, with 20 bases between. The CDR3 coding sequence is TGTGCCAGCACCAAGGGAGAGTTAATCACCGGCTACACCTTC. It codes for CASTKGELITGYTF.

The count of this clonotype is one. The CDR3 here is CASSAPDRGNYGYTF. The CDR3 nucleotides read TGTGCCAGCAGTGCCCCGGACAGGGGGAACTATGGCTACACCTTC. J is TRBJ1-2 and V is TRBV2; 10 positions match TRBD1. This CDR3 comprises 15 residues. V lost 4 bases and J lost 2; bases outside the gene matches: 4. Germline V gives CDR1 SNHLY, CDR2 FYNNEI. Complete variable domain (other parts from reference TRBV2 and TRBJ1-2): EPEVTQTPSHQVTQMGQEVILRCVPISNHLYFYWYRQILGQKVEFLVSFYNNEISEKSEIFDDQFSVERPDGSNFTLKIRSTKLEDSAMYFCASSAPDRGNYGYTFGSGTRLTVV.